The 14 T cell receptor beta chains below all came from one sample that was sequenced in a study of T cell responses to AZD1222 COVID-19 vaccine. TCRdb keeps only in-frame clones here, not all; method: immunoSEQ multiplex PCR. The top ten clones hold 1.5% to 2% of a sample with some 110,000 clones, roughly nine tenths of them seen once. Sequenced here: peripheral blood, sampled 28 days after the second AZD1222 dose. These receptors were collected from an adult who received the AZD1222 COVID-19 vaccine.

The genes are TRBV19 and TRBJ1-5, with D possibly being TRBD1 (5 bases). V lost 0 bases, J lost 5 bases, and 14 bases lay in between. Germline CDR1 LNHDA, CDR2 SQIVND (reference sequence). The CDR3 length is 16 residues. The CDR3 protein is CASSIEQGRHDQPQHF. The CDR3 DNA is TGTGCCAGTAGTATAGAGCAGGGTCGACATGATCAGCCCCAGCATTTT.

The chain couples TRBV12-3 or TRBV12-4 to TRBJ1-1, with D unclear. Trimming left V 7 bases short and J 3 bases short, with 6 bases between. The CDR3 runs 11 residues. The CDR3 reads CASTSYTEAFF. CDR3 nucleotide sequence: TGTGCCAGCACCTCCTACACTGAAGCTTTCTTT.

The chain joins TRBV28 to TRBJ1-1; perhaps TRBD1 as D (6 bases). Germline V gene lookup returns CDR1 MDHEN and CDR2 SYDVKM. V lost 6 bases to trimming and J lost 6 bases, with 20 bases between them. The CDR3 has 15 amino acids. The CDR3 DNA is TGTGCCAGCAGCCGCGTACAGGGATGGGGATCTGAAGCTTTCTTT. This codes for CASSRVQGWGSEAFF. Complete variable domain (other parts from reference TRBV28 and TRBJ1-1): DVKVTQSSRYLVKRTGEKVFLECVQDMDHENMFWYRQDPGLGLRLIYFSYDVKMKEKGDIPEGYSVSREKKERFSLILESASTNQTSMYLCASSRVQGWGSEAFFGQGTRLTVV.

CDR3 loop: CASSPPDSLNTEAFF. The CDR3 region has the DNA TGTGCCAGCTCACCACCAGACAGCCTGAACACTGAAGCTTTCTTT. This rearrangement joins TRBV18 to TRBJ1-1, with D possibly TRBD1 on 5 matching bases. V gave up 0 bases and J gave up 0 bases, with 8 bases separating them. The CDR3 is 15 residues long. Germline assignment: CDR1 KGHSH and CDR2 LQKENI.

This clone was observed a handful of times. The chain is built from TRBV28 and TRBJ2-1; 16 nucleotides line up with TRBD2. This CDR3 is built from 18 residues. CDR1 is MDHEN, CDR2 SYDVKM, per germline. The V and J ends lost 4 bases and 9 bases, in that order; junction bases with no gene match: 12. CDR3 nucleotides: TGTGCCAGCAGTTCCGGGGGGACTAGCGGGAGGGCTAAGGGTGAGCAGTTCTTC. It codes for CASSSGGTSGRAKGEQFF.

The V gene is TRBV28, the J gene TRBJ1-1; 7 positions agree with TRBD1. V trimming: 6 bases; J trimming: 8 bases; junction bases outside the gene matches: 6. Germline CDR1 and CDR2: MDHEN and SYDVKM. This CDR3 comprises 12 residues. CDR3 sequence reads: CASRTPGGEAFF. Written as DNA, the CDR3 is TGTGCCAGCAGAACGCCAGGGGGAGAAGCTTTCTTT.

The chain recombines TRBV12-3 or TRBV12-4 with TRBJ2-2; D is perhaps TRBD2 (5 bases). The CDR3 loop spans 12 amino acids. Trimming cost V 10 bases and J 5 bases, with 11 bases left between them. CDR3 bases: TGTGCCACACGGAGGCTGACCGGGGAGCTGTTTTTT. Translating it yields CATRRLTGELFF.

The rearrangement links TRBV28 to TRBJ2-7; D ambiguous. V was shortened by 1 base and J by 5 bases, with 12 bases between the two germline ends. The CDR3 runs to 14 residues. The V gene's germline CDR1 is MDHEN and CDR2 SYDVKM. CDR3 sequence: CASSLSLLEDEQYF. For the CDR3, the DNA is TGTGCCAGCAGTTTATCGCTTCTTGAGGACGAGCAGTACTTC.

This clone was detected once. The chain has TRBV7-9 and TRBJ2-7; 7 nucleotides match TRBD1. CDR3 length equals 12 residues. Germline CDR1 reads SEHNR; CDR2 reads FQNEAQ (reference sequence). Unmatched junction bases numbered 3, after V lost 7 bases and J lost 3 bases. The CDR3 DNA is TGTGCCAGCACCTCAGGGGGCTACGAGCAGTACTTC. Protein product: CASTSGGYEQYF.

This chain uses TRBV5-4 with TRBJ2-1; D gene unclear. The CDR3 contains 15 residues. In germline, CDR1 is SGHNT, CDR2 YYREEE (reference sequence). V shed 0 bases and J shed 4 bases, with 11 bases lying between them. CDR3 residues: CASSLVGSGYNEQFF. CDR3 bases: TGTGCCAGCAGCTTGGTGGGTAGTGGGTACAATGAGCAGTTCTTC. Variable domain in full (rest from reference TRBV5-4 and TRBJ2-1): ETGVTQSPTHLIKTRGQQVTLRCSSQSGHNTVSWYQQALGQGPQFIFQYYREEENGRGNFPPRFSGLQFPNYSSELNVNALELDDSALYLCASSLVGSGYNEQFFGPGTRLTVL.

This rearrangement joins TRBV7-9 to TRBJ1-2; a weak D match, TRBD1 (6 bases). Trimming cost V 8 bases and J 6 bases, with 19 bases left between them. CDR1 is SEHNR and CDR2 is FQNEAQ in the germline V gene (reference sequence). This CDR3 region has 14 residues. The CDR3 sequence: CASDPEQGTDGYTF. CDR3 bases: TGTGCCAGCGACCCGGAGCAGGGGACGGATGGCTACACCTTC.

V is TRBV18 and J is TRBJ2-6; D is undetermined. The CDR3 spans 16 residues. V was cut by 4 bases and J by 4 bases, with 14 bases left in between. Germline V gene lookup returns CDR1 KGHSH and CDR2 LQKENI. The CDR3 DNA is TGTGCCAGCTCACGGAATACTGGGGTCGGGGCCAACGTCCTGACTTTC. Translated: CASSRNTGVGANVLTF.

The chain links TRBV2 to TRBJ1-4; D is ambiguous. This CDR3 contains 13 residues. Trimming shortened V by 3 bases and J by 7 bases, and 9 bases separated the two germline ends. CDR1 is SNHLY and CDR2 is FYNNEI in the germline V gene. CDR3 protein: CASSDWSSEKLFF. In nucleotides, the CDR3 is TGTGCCAGCAGTGATTGGAGCTCTGAAAAACTGTTTTTT.

The chain combines TRBV4-1 with TRBJ1-1; D perhaps matches TRBD1 (5 bases). The germline CDR1 and CDR2 sequences are MGHRA and YSYEKL. Trimming took 2 bases from V and 6 from J, leaving 16 bases between them. The CDR3 runs to 15 residues. CDR3 sequence: CASSQSAGMGAEAFF. Written as DNA, the CDR3 is TGCGCCAGCAGCCAATCGGCAGGGATGGGTGCTGAAGCTTTCTTT.